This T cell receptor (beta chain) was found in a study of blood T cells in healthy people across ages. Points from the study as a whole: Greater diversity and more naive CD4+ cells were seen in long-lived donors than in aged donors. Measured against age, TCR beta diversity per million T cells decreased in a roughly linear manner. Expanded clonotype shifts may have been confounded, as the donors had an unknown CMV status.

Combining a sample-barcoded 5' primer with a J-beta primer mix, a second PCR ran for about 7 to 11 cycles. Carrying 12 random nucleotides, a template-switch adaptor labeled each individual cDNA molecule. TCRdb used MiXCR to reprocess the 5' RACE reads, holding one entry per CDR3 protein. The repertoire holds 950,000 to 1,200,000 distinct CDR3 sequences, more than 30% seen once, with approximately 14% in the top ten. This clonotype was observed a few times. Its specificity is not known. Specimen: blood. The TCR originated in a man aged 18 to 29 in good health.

The CDR3 region is CASSPTLAGEVTDTQYF. The CDR3, as DNA: TGTGCCAGCAGCCCTACACTAGCGGGGGAGGTCACAGATACGCAGTATTTT. The chain employs TRBV7-2 and TRBJ2-3, with 11 bases identical to TRBD2. Trimming cost V 5 bases and J 2 bases; bases outside gene matches: 9. Germline-derived CDR1 and CDR2 are SGHTA and FQGNSA. This CDR3 comprises 17 residues. Together with reference TRBV7-2 and TRBJ2-3, the CDR3 gives the full variable domain: GAGVSQSPSNKVTEKGKDVELRCDPISGHTALYWYRQSLGQGLEFLIYFQGNSAPDKSGLPSDRFSAERTGGSVSTLTIQRTQQEDSAVYLCASSPTLAGEVTDTQYFGPGTRLTVL.